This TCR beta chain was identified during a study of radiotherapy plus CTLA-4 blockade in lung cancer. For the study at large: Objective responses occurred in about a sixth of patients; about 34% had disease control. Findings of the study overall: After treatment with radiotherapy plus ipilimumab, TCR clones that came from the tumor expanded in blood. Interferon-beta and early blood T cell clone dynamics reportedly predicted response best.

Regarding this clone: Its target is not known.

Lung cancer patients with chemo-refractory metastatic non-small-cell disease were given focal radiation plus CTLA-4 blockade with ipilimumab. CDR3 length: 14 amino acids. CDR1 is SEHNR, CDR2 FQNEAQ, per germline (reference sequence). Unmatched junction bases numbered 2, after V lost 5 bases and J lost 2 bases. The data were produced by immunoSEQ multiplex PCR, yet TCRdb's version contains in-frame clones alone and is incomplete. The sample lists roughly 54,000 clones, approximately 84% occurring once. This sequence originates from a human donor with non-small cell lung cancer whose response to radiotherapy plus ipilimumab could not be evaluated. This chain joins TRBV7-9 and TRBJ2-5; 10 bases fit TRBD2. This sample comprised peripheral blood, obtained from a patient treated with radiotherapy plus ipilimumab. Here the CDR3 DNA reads TGTGCCAGCAGCCAACTAGCGGGACAAGAGACCCAGTACTTC. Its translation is CASSQLAGQETQYF.